This T cell receptor (beta chain) was sequenced for a study of blood T cell repertoires in COVID-19. At the level of the study: Donors in the United States, Italy and Spain gave samples during acute or convalescent COVID-19. T cells, B-cell-depleted T cells, or PBMCs supplied cDNA or gDNA.

This clone occurred a few times. The age range of participants was about 18 to 89 years, with residence in fewer than 25 US areas. Cohort allocation depended upon clinical history that participants reported. The CDR3 has 14 amino acids. Germline CDR1 and CDR2: WNHNN and SYGVQD (reference sequence). Trimming pared 2 bases from V and 1 base from J, leaving 8 bases between. The protocol was immunoSEQ multiplex PCR, while the TCRdb copy is restricted to in-frame clones and leaves out a portion. The sample contains about 250,000 clones, roughly nine tenths of which appear only once. This clonotype was sampled from a woman aged 18-35 years who had recovered from COVID-19. V is TRBV10-1 and J is TRBJ1-1; D is uncertain. The sequencing sample was made of PBMCs or T cells enriched from blood (not recorded which). CDR3 amino acids: CASSENTWNTEAFF. As DNA, the CDR3 is TGCGCCAGCAGTGAGAACACCTGGAACACTGAAGCTTTCTTT.